This entry lists 27 T cell receptor beta chains sequenced from one sample in a study of blood T cells in healthy people across ages. A J-beta primer mix and a sample-barcoded 5' primer were used in a second PCR of roughly 6 to 11 cycles. TCRdb reanalysed the 5' RACE reads using MiXCR and keeps one entry per CDR3 protein. This table has 2 million or so distinct CDR3 sequences, about 50% appearing once. The sample taken for sequencing was blood. These receptors were taken from a middle-aged woman in good health.

This clonotype was seen only a few times. The chain has TRBV7-9 and TRBJ1-5, with D possibly matching TRBD1 (6 bases). Trimming stripped 5 bases from V and 4 bases from J, with 18 bases between. CDR1 and CDR2 from the germline V gene are SEHNR and FQNEAQ (reference sequence). The CDR3 is 16 residues long. CDR3 sequence reads: CASSPGTGSFNQPQHF. In DNA, the CDR3 is TGTGCCAGCAGCCCCGGTACAGGGTCCTTTAATCAGCCCCAGCATTTT.

V is TRBV5-6 and J is TRBJ2-7; 9 positions agree with TRBD1. CDR1 and CDR2 (germline): SGHDT, YYEEEE. The CDR3 is 17 residues long. Losses at the gene ends were 0 bases for V and 0 bases for J; bases not matched to a gene: 7. The CDR3 is CASSLVYWTGVSYEQYF. CDR3 nucleotide sequence: TGTGCCAGCAGCTTGGTCTATTGGACAGGGGTCTCCTACGAGCAGTACTTC.

The chain is built from TRBV5-1 and TRBJ2-7, with 7 nucleotides matching TRBD2. Germline V CDR1 and CDR2: SGHRS, YFSETQ. The V segment lost 3 bases and the J segment 3 bases; nucleotides outside the gene matches: 6. This CDR3 contains 14 residues. CDR3 DNA sequence: TGCGCCAGCAGCTGGACTAGGGGAAACTACGAGCAGTACTTC. Amino acid sequence: CASSWTRGNYEQYF.

V gene TRBV4-1 combines with J gene TRBJ2-5; the match to TRBD2 covers 10 bases. V gave up 1 base and J gave up 2 bases; unmatched junction bases: 16. The germline gives CDR1 MGHRA, CDR2 YSYEKL. The CDR3 runs 20 residues. CDR3 nucleotides: TGCGCCAGCAGCCAAGTATCTAGCGGGGGTCCCGTACGCCCACAAGAGACCCAGTACTTC. It codes for CASSQVSSGGPVRPQETQYF.

The rearrangement uses TRBV12-3 or TRBV12-4 and TRBJ2-3; D might be TRBD1 (6 bases). V was trimmed by 4 bases and J by 4 bases, leaving 12 bases between them. CDR3 length: 14 amino acids. Here the CDR3 DNA reads TGTGCCAGCAGTTCAGTTGCAGGGGCAGATACGCAGTATTTT. This sequence encodes CASSSVAGADTQYF.

V and J are TRBV21-1 and TRBJ2-7; the table names TRBD1, a call not compared with the DNA. TRBV21-1 has pseudogene status. The CDR3 length is 17 residues. CDR3 nucleotide sequence: TGTGCCAGCAGGAGAAAGGGACAGGGCGATTTTCCCTACGAGCAGTACTTC. Amino acids: CASRRKGQGDFPYEQYF.

The chain recombines TRBV6-1 with TRBJ2-6, with D possibly TRBD1 on 5 matching bases. V was pared by 6 bases and J by 0 bases, with 21 bases between. This CDR3 contains 19 residues. The germline gives CDR1 MNHNS, CDR2 SASEGT. The CDR3 region is CASSTLGAAPRSGANVLTF. DNA of the CDR3: TGTGCCAGCAGCACTCTTGGGGCAGCCCCCCGCTCTGGGGCCAACGTCCTGACTTTC.

The table lists this clonotype with a few counts. V and J are TRBV20-1 and TRBJ1-2; 8 nucleotides match TRBD1. V trimming: 6 bases; J trimming: 7 bases; junction bases outside the gene matches: 7. CDR1 DFQATT and CDR2 SNEGSKA come from the germline V gene (reference sequence). The CDR3 contains 12 residues. The CDR3 sequence: CSASLGQGGYTF. In DNA, the CDR3 is TGCAGTGCCAGTCTCGGACAGGGTGGCTACACCTTC.

The chain combines TRBV12-3 or TRBV12-4 with TRBJ2-1, with D uncertain. CDR3 length: 11 residues. Between the trimmed V and J ends, which lost 7 bases and 10 bases, there was a span of 11 bases. CDR3 bases: TGTGCCAGCACCCCGTCGTACGAGCAGTTCTTC. Translation gives CASTPSYEQFF.

This chain uses TRBV20-1 with TRBJ1-2; the D gene is possibly TRBD1 (6 bases). Germline-derived CDR1 and CDR2 are DFQATT and SNEGSKA (reference sequence). This CDR3 has 14 residues. V lost 1 base and J lost 4, with 13 bases in between. Written as DNA, the CDR3 is TGCAGTGCTAGAGTTCAGGGGCAGATCTATGGCTACACCTTC. This gives the protein CSARVQGQIYGYTF.

The V and J genes are TRBV29-1 and TRBJ2-7; TRBD1 aligns across 12 bases. The CDR3 is made up of 16 amino acids. Per germline, CDR1 SQVTM and CDR2 ANQGSEA. J was trimmed by 2 bases and V by 1 base; bases with no gene match: 6. CDR3 amino acids: CSVEGGTGGETYEQYF. The CDR3 DNA is TGCAGCGTTGAAGGGGGGACAGGGGGCGAGACCTACGAGCAGTACTTC.

V and J are TRBV4-1 and TRBJ2-3; D may be TRBD2 (6 bases). Deletions cut 6 bases from V and 0 bases from J, with 13 bases between. Germline loops: CDR1 MGHRA, CDR2 YSYEKL. CDR3 size: 15 residues. In nucleotides, the CDR3 is TGCGCCAGCAGACTCACTAGCCGTAGCACAGATACGCAGTATTTT. Encoded protein: CASRLTSRSTDTQYF.

The rearrangement joins TRBV6-2 or TRBV6-3 to TRBJ2-3; a possible D gene is TRBD2 (5 bases). Trimming took off 2 bases at V and 8 bases at J, with 14 bases between the two ends. CDR3 length: 14 amino acids. Per germline, CDR1 MNHEY and CDR2 SVGEGT. The CDR3 region is CASSYVGRTSTQYF. CDR3 sequence (DNA): TGTGCCAGCAGTTACGTGGGTAGGACTTCTACGCAGTATTTT.

This chain connects TRBV18 to TRBJ2-3; D might be TRBD2 (5 bases). The CDR3 runs 14 residues. Trimming shortened V by 10 bases and J by 0 bases, and 14 bases separated the two germline ends. Germline lookup yields CDR1 KGHSH and CDR2 LQKENI. CDR3 loop: CATQGGASTDTQYF. CDR3 sequence (DNA): TGTGCCACCCAAGGAGGCGCCAGCACAGATACGCAGTATTTT.

V and J are TRBV7-2 and TRBJ1-2, with unresolved D. Germline lookup yields CDR1 SGHTA and CDR2 FQGNSA. Trimming took off 2 bases at V and 8 bases at J, with 15 bases between the two ends. The CDR3 length is 14 residues. CDR3 in amino acids: CASSLSRSPSGYTF. Written as DNA, the CDR3 is TGTGCCAGCAGCTTATCTAGGTCGCCTTCAGGCTACACCTTC.

The chain recombines TRBV12-3 or TRBV12-4 with TRBJ1-2; TRBD1 matches 7 bases. CDR3 size: 13 residues. The trim removed 7 bases at V and 2 bases at J, leaving 4 bases unmatched. CDR3 sequence reads: CASTPQGNYGYTF. The CDR3 nucleotides read TGTGCCAGCACCCCACAGGGGAACTATGGCTACACCTTC.

This clonotype has only a few counts. The chain employs TRBV9 and TRBJ2-7; D call uncertain. The end of the DNA fits TRBJ2-5 better, so the J call may be wrong. Germline CDR1 reads SGDLS; CDR2 reads YYNGEE. The CDR3 is made up of 15 amino acids. CDR3 in DNA: TGTGCCAGCAGCGTAGAAGGTAGTTCGTGGGAGACCCAGTACTTC. Encoded protein: CASSVEGSSWETQYF.

The J gene is TRBJ1-2, the V gene TRBV12-5; possibly TRBD1 for D (6 bases). Germline V gene data show CDR1 as LGHNT and CDR2 as FRNRAP. The ends were cut back, 1 base at V and 4 bases at J, with 10 bases in the middle. There are 14 residues in the CDR3. The CDR3: CASGLDRASYGYTF. The CDR3 DNA sequence: TGTGCTAGTGGTTTGGACAGGGCTTCCTATGGCTACACCTTC.

This sequence joins TRBV5-1 and TRBJ2-5; tentative D call: TRBD1 (6 bases). Trimming removed 4 bases at V and 11 bases at J, with 24 bases between. Germline V gene sequence: CDR1 SGHRS, CDR2 YFSETQ. This CDR3 region has 15 residues. The chain's CDR3 is CASSLDRQTYNEQYF. CDR3 nucleotides: TGCGCCAGCAGCCTAGACAGGCAGACCTACAATGAGCAGTACTTC.

V gene TRBV7-2 combines with J gene TRBJ1-2; 7 nucleotides match TRBD1. The CDR3 runs to 16 residues. Trimming took 5 bases from V and 3 from J; bases not matched to a gene: 12. Germline V gives CDR1 SGHTA, CDR2 FQGNSA. Here the CDR3 DNA reads TGTGCCAGCAGCCCCGGAGTTAAGGACAGGTACTATGGCTACACCTTC. Translating it yields CASSPGVKDRYYGYTF.

In this sample, this clonotype turned up once. The rearrangement links TRBV28 to TRBJ2-7; D not certain. The DNA end lines up better with TRBJ2-4; the J call may be wrong. CDR3 size: 15 residues. Germline values: CDR1 MDHEN, CDR2 SYDVKM. DNA of the CDR3: TGTGCCAGCAGTTTTAGCCGGGTCCCGCAGAACATTCAGTACTTC. It encodes CASSFSRVPQNIQYF.

The DNA for the CDR3 is TGCGCCAGCAGTGAGTCCTGGGGGGAGCAGTACTTC. Encoded protein: CASSESWGEQYF. The gene calls are TRBV10-1 and TRBJ2-7, with D possibly being TRBD1 or TRBD2 (5 bases each). The ends were cut back, 0 bases at V and 7 bases at J, with 7 bases in the middle. Looked up from germline, CDR1 is WNHNN and CDR2 is SYGVQD (reference sequence). The CDR3 extends over 12 amino acids.

The chain uses TRBV9 and TRBJ2-5; TRBD1 matches 7 bases. CDR1 SGDLS and CDR2 YYNGEE come from the germline V gene. After removal of 4 bases from V and 0 bases from J, the junction contained 9 bases not matched to a gene. The CDR3 is made up of 16 amino acids. The CDR3 loop reads CASSRLGQSDQETQYF. The CDR3 DNA reads TGTGCCAGCAGCCGCCTGGGACAGTCCGACCAAGAGACCCAGTACTTC.

A few counts support this clonotype. The V call is TRBV7-8, the J call TRBJ2-1; D perhaps matches TRBD1 (5 bases). Trimming took off 2 bases at V and 2 bases at J, with 7 bases between the two ends. There are 14 residues in the CDR3. Germline CDR1 is SGHVS and CDR2 is FQNEAQ. The CDR3 DNA follows: TGTGCCAGCAGCTTACAGGGTACCTACAATGAGCAGTTCTTC. It specifies CASSLQGTYNEQFF.

This rearrangement joins TRBV6-2 or TRBV6-3 to TRBJ2-3, with a tentative D call TRBD2 (5 bases). This CDR3 is 15 amino acids long. Germline V gene data show CDR1 as MNHEY and CDR2 as SVGEGT. Trimming stripped 4 bases from V and 2 bases from J, with 13 bases between. Here the CDR3 reads CASSSEEGNTDTQYF. The DNA for the CDR3 is TGTGCCAGCAGTTCAGAAGAGGGCAACACAGATACGCAGTATTTT.

This clonotype was detected only a few times. The chain couples TRBV7-2 to TRBJ2-4; 7 positions agree with TRBD1. Trimming cost V 7 bases and J 6 bases; bases outside gene matches: 6. Germline V lookup: CDR1 SGHTA, CDR2 FQGNSA. CDR3 length equals 13 residues. The CDR3 sequence is CASTHRGRNIQYF. CDR3 nucleotide sequence: TGTGCCAGCACCCACAGGGGCAGAAACATTCAGTACTTC.

This clonotype was observed a few times. The rearrangement uses TRBV11-2 and TRBJ2-7; D might be TRBD2 (6 bases). The CDR3 extends over 14 amino acids. V was cut by 4 bases and J by 4 bases, with 14 bases left in between. In germline, CDR1 is SGHAT, CDR2 FQNNGV. The CDR3 DNA sequence: TGTGCCAGCAGCTCGCTAGCGCGGAGTTACGAGCAGTACTTC. It is translated as CASSSLARSYEQYF.